The present entry profiles one TCR beta chain with its context. What it binds is not known. Looked up from germline, CDR1 is LGHNA and CDR2 is YNFKEQ. Trimming removed 0 bases from V and 5 bases from J; junction bases left unmatched: 6. This CDR3 has 16 amino acids. The protocol was immunoSEQ multiplex PCR, while the TCRdb copy is restricted to in-frame clones and leaves out a portion. This table has more than 110,000 clones, about 89% appearing once. These data belong to a study of T cell responses to AZD1222 COVID-19 vaccine. Whole-study findings and limits: Reportedly, nearly half of unique spike TCRs recognized epitopes outside B.1.351/B.1.1.7 mutations. It was only a handful of AZD1222 recipients who were seropositive at baseline. The study found Spike-specific TCR breadth and depth rose after two AZD1222 doses.

The clonotype originates from an adult in good health. The chain joins TRBV4-2 to TRBJ1-5, with 8 bases matching TRBD1. The sample consisted of peripheral blood, taken on day 0 of AZD1222 vaccination. CDR3 amino acids: CASSQDDRQGYQPQHF. In DNA, the CDR3 is TGTGCCAGCAGCCAAGATGACAGACAGGGGTATCAGCCCCAGCATTTT.